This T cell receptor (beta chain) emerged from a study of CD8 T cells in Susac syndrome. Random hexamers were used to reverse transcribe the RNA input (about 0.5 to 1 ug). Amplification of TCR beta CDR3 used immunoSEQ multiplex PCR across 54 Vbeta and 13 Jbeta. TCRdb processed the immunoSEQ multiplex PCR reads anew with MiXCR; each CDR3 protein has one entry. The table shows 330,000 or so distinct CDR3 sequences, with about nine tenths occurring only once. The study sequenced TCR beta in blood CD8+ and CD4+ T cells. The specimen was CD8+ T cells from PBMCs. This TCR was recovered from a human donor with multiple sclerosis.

Written as DNA, the CDR3 is TGTGCCAGCGTAGGACAGGGGGCTAGTGGAGCTTTCTTT. Protein product: CASVGQGASGAFF. This rearrangement joins TRBV28 to TRBJ1-1, with 11 bases that match TRBD1. V lost 8 bases, J lost 10 bases, and 9 bases stayed unmatched. The CDR3 length is 13 residues. The germline V gene encodes CDR1 MDHEN and CDR2 SYDVKM.